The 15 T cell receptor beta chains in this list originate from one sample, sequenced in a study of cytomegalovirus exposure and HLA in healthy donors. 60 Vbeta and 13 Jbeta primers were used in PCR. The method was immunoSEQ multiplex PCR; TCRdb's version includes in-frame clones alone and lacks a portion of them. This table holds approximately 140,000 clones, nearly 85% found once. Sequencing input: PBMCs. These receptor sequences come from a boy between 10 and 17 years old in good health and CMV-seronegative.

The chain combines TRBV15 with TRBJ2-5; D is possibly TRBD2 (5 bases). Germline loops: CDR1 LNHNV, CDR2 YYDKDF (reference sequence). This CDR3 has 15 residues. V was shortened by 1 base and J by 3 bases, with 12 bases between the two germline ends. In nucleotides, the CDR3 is TGTGCCACCAGCAGAGTCCCCGACGGGAAAGAGACCCAGTACTTC. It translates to CATSRVPDGKETQYF. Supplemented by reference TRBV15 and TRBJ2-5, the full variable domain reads DAMVIQNPRYQVTQFGKPVTLSCSQTLNHNVMYWYQQKSSQAPKLLFHYYDKDFNNEADTPDNFQSRRPNTSFCFLDIRSPGLGDTAMYLCATSRVPDGKETQYFGPGTRLLVL.

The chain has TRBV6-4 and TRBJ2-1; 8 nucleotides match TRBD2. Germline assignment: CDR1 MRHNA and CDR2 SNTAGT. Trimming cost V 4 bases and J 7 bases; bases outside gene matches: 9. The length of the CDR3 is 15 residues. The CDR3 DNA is TGTGCCAGCAGTGGGGCAGCGGGAGAATTAAATGAGCAGTTCTTC. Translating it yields CASSGAAGELNEQFF.

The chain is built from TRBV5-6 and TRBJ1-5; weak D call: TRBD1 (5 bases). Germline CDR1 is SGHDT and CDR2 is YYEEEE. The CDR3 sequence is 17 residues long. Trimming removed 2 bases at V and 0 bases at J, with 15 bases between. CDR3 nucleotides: TGTGCCAGCAGCTTAAGGCAGGGTGCGTATAGCAATCAGCCCCAGCATTTT. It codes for CASSLRQGAYSNQPQHF.

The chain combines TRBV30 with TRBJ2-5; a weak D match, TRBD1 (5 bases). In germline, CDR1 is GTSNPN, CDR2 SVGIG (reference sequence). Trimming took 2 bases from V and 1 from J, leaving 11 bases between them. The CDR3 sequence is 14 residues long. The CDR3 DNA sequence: TGTGCCTGGAGTCCTTTGACAGCCCAAGAGACCCAGTACTTC. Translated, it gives CAWSPLTAQETQYF.

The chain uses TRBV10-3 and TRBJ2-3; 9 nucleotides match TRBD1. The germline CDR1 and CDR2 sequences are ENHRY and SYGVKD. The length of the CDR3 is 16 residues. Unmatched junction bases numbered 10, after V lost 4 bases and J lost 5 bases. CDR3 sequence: CAISAPRTGEQDTQYF. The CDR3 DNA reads TGTGCCATCAGTGCCCCCCGGACAGGGGAACAAGATACGCAGTATTTT.

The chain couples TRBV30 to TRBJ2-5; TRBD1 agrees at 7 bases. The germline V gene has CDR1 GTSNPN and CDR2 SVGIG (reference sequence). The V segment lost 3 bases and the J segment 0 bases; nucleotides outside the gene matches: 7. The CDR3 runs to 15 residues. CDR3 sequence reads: CAWSEGQLYQETQYF. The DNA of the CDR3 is TGTGCCTGGAGCGAGGGACAGCTGTACCAAGAGACCCAGTACTTC.

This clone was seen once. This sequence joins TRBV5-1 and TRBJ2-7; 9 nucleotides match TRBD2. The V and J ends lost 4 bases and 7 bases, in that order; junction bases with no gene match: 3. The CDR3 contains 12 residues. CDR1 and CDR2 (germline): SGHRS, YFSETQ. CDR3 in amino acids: CASSPAGGEQYF. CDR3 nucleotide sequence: TGCGCCAGCAGCCCAGCGGGAGGTGAGCAGTACTTC.

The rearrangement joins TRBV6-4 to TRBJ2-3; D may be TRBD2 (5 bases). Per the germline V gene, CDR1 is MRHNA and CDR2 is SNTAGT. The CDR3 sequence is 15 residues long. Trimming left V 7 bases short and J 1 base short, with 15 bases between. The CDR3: CASTEGAGGTDTQYF. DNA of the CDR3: TGTGCCAGCACCGAAGGTGCGGGCGGCACAGATACGCAGTATTTT.

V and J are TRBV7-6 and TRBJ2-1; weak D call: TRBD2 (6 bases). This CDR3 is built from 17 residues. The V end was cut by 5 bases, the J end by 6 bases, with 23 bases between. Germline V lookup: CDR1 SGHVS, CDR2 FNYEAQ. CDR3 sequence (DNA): TGTGCCAGCAGCCCGCGTCTAGGGAGCGGGTATTTCAATGAGCAGTTCTTC. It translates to CASSPRLGSGYFNEQFF.

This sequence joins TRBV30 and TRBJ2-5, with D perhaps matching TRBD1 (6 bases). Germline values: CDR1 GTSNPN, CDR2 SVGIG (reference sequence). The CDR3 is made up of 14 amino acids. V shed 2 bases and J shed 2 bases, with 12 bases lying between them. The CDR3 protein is CAWSKKDSQETQYF. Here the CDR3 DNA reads TGTGCCTGGAGTAAAAAGGACAGTCAAGAGACCCAGTACTTC.

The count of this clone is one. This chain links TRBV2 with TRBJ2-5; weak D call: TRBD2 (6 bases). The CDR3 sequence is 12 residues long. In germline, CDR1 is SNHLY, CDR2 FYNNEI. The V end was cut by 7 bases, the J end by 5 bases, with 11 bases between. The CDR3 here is CASKSGSETQYF. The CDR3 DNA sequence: TGTGCCAGCAAATCCGGGAGCGAGACCCAGTACTTC.

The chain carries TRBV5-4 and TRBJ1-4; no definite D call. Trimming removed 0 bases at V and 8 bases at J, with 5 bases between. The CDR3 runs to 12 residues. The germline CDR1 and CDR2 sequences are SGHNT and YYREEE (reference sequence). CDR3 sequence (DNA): TGTGCCAGCAGCTTGGCGGGAGAAAAACTGTTTTTT. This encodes CASSLAGEKLFF.

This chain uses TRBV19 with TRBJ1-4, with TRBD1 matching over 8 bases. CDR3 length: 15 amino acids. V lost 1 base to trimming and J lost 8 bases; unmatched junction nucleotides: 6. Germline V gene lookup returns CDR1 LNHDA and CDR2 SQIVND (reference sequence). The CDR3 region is CASSIGYRGREKLFF. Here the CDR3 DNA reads TGTGCCAGTAGTATAGGGTACAGGGGGAGGGAAAAACTGTTTTTT.

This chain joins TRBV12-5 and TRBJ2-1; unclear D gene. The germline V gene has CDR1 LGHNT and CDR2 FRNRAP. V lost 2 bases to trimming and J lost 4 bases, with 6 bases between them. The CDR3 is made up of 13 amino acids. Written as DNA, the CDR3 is TGTGCTAGTGGTTTGTGGCGGTACAATGAGCAGTTCTTC. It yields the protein CASGLWRYNEQFF.

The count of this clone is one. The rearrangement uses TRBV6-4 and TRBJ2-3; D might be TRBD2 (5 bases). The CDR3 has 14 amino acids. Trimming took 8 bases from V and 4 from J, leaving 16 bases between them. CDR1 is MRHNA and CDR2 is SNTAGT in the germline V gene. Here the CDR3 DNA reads TGTGCCAGCGCTAAAGGCTCGGAGGCAGATACGCAGTATTTT. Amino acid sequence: CASAKGSEADTQYF.